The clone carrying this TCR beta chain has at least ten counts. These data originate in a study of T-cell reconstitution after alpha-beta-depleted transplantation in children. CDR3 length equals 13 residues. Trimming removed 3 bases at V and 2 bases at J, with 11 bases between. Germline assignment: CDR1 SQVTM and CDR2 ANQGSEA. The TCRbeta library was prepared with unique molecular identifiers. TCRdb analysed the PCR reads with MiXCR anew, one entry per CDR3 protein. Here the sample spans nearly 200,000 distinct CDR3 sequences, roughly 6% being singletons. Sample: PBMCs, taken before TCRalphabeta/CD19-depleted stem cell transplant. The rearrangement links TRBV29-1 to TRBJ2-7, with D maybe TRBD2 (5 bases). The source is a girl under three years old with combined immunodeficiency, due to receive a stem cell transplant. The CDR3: CSVDGKEPYEQYF. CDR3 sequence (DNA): TGCAGCGTTGACGGGAAGGAACCCTACGAGCAGTACTTC.